The TCR beta chain under discussion was sequenced for a study of human T cells and chemical hapten exposure. Sample time point: patch test 1, 2 weeks after DPC sensitization. Noted treatment: therapeutic diphenylcyclopropenone sensitization with weekly scalp DPC. CDR3 length: 14 residues. V dropped 1 base and J dropped 4 bases, with 9 bases sitting between them. Per the germline V gene, CDR1 is SGHTA and CDR2 is FQGTGA. TCRdb re-analysed the RACE reads in MiXCR, keeping a single row per CDR3 protein. The sample holds roughly 180,000 distinct CDR3 sequences, about 15% seen once. This clonotype was found a few times.

V is TRBV7-3 and J is TRBJ2-3; no firm D call. The sequencing here drew on whole blood, taken in connection with sensitization to the hapten diphenylcyclopropenone (DPC). The TCR comes from a woman aged 30 to 39 with alopecia areata. Some clones in this sample may be carry-over from other donors' samples. CDR3 DNA: TGTGCCAGCAGCTTAATGGGTGCAGCAGATACGCAGTATTTT. Translated: CASSLMGAADTQYF.